These 16 T cell receptor beta chains came from one sample sequenced in a study of T cells after yellow fever vaccination. A single record per CDR3 protein comes from TCRdb applying MiXCR to the 5' RACE reads. The sample yields 600,000 to 750,000 distinct CDR3 sequences, approximately 13% seen once. This specimen consisted of PBMCs, obtained on the day of the yellow fever booster vaccination. The receptors were sampled from a man aged 30 to 39 who received the YFV17D yellow fever vaccine.

This clonotype was detected only a few times. The chain is built from TRBV18 and TRBJ1-1; 9 positions match TRBD1. Trimming at V came to 3 bases and at J to 11 bases, leaving 10 bases not matched to a gene. Germline assignment: CDR1 KGHSH and CDR2 LQKENI. The CDR3 consists of 14 residues. Here the CDR3 reads CASSPGTGRSWAFF. As DNA, the CDR3 is TGTGCCAGCTCACCCGGGACAGGGCGCAGTTGGGCTTTCTTT.

This clonotype was recorded a few times. The chain links TRBV5-1 to TRBJ1-2; D gene unclear. The CDR3 is 13 residues long. Germline V CDR1 and CDR2: SGHRS, YFSETQ. Trimming stripped 6 bases from V and 4 bases from J, with 13 bases between. Here the CDR3 DNA reads TGCGCCAGCAAGCCTCACGGCGGCTATGGCTACACCTTC. Translation: CASKPHGGYGYTF.

This clonotype appeared a few times. At one of its ends the junction is not consistent with the germline gene, which may arise from a read error. The chain uses TRBV20-1 and TRBJ1-2; 7 bases match TRBD1. The germline gives CDR1 DFQATT, CDR2 SNEGSKA (reference sequence). This CDR3 comprises 15 residues. Written as DNA, the CDR3 is TGCAGTGCCAGAGAGACGGGACAGCCTAACTATGGCTACACCTTC. It encodes CSARETGQPNYGYTF.

The chain recombines TRBV20-1 with TRBJ2-1; D gene unclear. CDR3 length: 13 amino acids. Germline V gene sequence: CDR1 DFQATT, CDR2 SNEGSKA (reference sequence). Trimming shortened V by 6 bases and J by 9 bases, and 18 bases separated the two germline ends. CDR3 sequence reads: CSATPKRNGEQFF. The CDR3, as DNA: TGCAGTGCCACCCCGAAACGGAACGGTGAGCAGTTCTTC.

The V and J genes are TRBV12-3 or TRBV12-4 and TRBJ1-1, with D hard to call. The CDR3 totals 14 residues. V gave up 7 bases and J gave up 6 bases, with 18 bases separating them. The CDR3 spells CASNMQDGYAEAFF. CDR3 coding DNA: TGTGCCAGCAATATGCAGGACGGCTATGCTGAAGCTTTCTTT.

This clonotype occurred a few times. The J gene is TRBJ2-1, the V gene TRBV7-2; D is uncertain. Germline loops: CDR1 SGHTA, CDR2 FQGNSA. The CDR3 loop spans 15 amino acids. V was trimmed by 7 bases and J by 0 bases, leaving 13 bases between them. The CDR3 DNA reads TGTGCCAGCACCGCCCTCCCCGCCTCCTACAATGAGCAGTTCTTC. It specifies CASTALPASYNEQFF.

This clonotype was seen more than once but under ten times. The rearrangement joins TRBV29-1 to TRBJ2-1; no definite D call. The V gene's germline CDR1 is SQVTM and CDR2 ANQGSEA. V lost 1 base, J lost 0 bases, and 10 bases lay in between. There are 15 residues in the CDR3. The CDR3 DNA is TGCAGCGTTGAAGTGGGTTCTAGCTCCTACAATGAGCAGTTCTTC. It is translated as CSVEVGSSSYNEQFF.

V and J are TRBV5-1 and TRBJ2-5; 12 bases align to TRBD2. This CDR3 spans 16 amino acids. Germline trimming cut 3 bases from V and 3 bases from J; bases unmatched to any gene: 6. Germline loops: CDR1 SGHRS, CDR2 YFSETQ. CDR3 coding DNA: TGCGCCAGCAGCTCCCATCTAGCGGGAGGGGAAGAGACCCAGTACTTC. Amino acids: CASSSHLAGGEETQYF.

There are a few counts of this clonotype. The J gene is TRBJ1-6, the V gene TRBV12-3 or TRBV12-4; no clear D. CDR3 length: 12 residues. Between the trimmed V and J ends, which lost 9 bases and 13 bases, there was a span of 16 bases. In nucleotides, the CDR3 is TGTGCCAGTTGCCTGGCGCCTTCTCCCCTCCACTTT. The encoded protein is CASCLAPSPLHF.

In this sample, this clonotype turned up once. The chain uses TRBV20-1 and TRBJ2-2, with D perhaps TRBD2 (6 bases). This CDR3 has 15 residues. Trimming shortened V by 5 bases and J by 4 bases, and 17 bases separated the two germline ends. The V gene's germline CDR1 is DFQATT and CDR2 SNEGSKA (reference sequence). CDR3 sequence: CSAFRLDSITGELFF. The CDR3 DNA reads as TGCAGTGCTTTCCGACTAGATTCAATCACCGGGGAGCTGTTTTTT.

The chain has TRBV7-2 and TRBJ2-5, with TRBD2 identical over 8 bases. This CDR3 spans 15 amino acids. With 5 bases clipped from V and 2 bases from J, the junction kept 7 bases outside the gene matches. Looked up from germline, CDR1 is SGHTA and CDR2 is FQGNSA. Written as DNA, the CDR3 is TGTGCCAGCAGCCTAGTAGCGGGGTTACAAGAGACCCAGTACTTC. Translating it yields CASSLVAGLQETQYF. The full variable domain, in which reference TRBV7-2 and TRBJ2-5 provide the parts outside the CDR3, is GAGVSQSPSNKVTEKGKDVELRCDPISGHTALYWYRQSLGQGLEFLIYFQGNSAPDKSGLPSDRFSAERTGGSVSTLTIQRTQQEDSAVYLCASSLVAGLQETQYFGPGTRLLVL.

This rearrangement joins TRBV4-3 to TRBJ2-6; TRBD2 agrees at 11 bases. The CDR3 extends over 18 amino acids. The J segment lost 1 base and the V segment lost 1 base, leaving 3 bases of the junction unmatched. Germline V gives CDR1 LGHNA, CDR2 YSLEER. The CDR3 here is CASSQVTSGGSGANVLTF. The DNA of the CDR3 is TGCGCCAGCAGCCAAGTTACTAGCGGGGGTTCTGGGGCCAACGTCCTGACTTTC.

This chain uses TRBV10-2 with TRBJ2-5, with 7 bases fitting TRBD1. The germline CDR1 and CDR2 sequences are WSHSY and SAAADI. The CDR3 is 14 residues long. Trimming removed 5 bases from V and 4 bases from J; junction bases left unmatched: 7. The CDR3 sequence is CASSWDRDRETQYF. The CDR3 DNA is TGCGCCAGCAGTTGGGACCGGGACAGAGAGACCCAGTACTTC.

This clonotype appeared once. This sequence joins TRBV3-1 and TRBJ1-2; 10 nucleotides line up with TRBD1. Germline loops: CDR1 LGHDT, CDR2 YNNKEL (reference sequence). The length of the CDR3 is 14 residues. V lost 6 bases and J lost 5; bases outside the gene matches: 6. CDR3 sequence (DNA): TGTGCCAGCAGAGCAATGGGACAGGGGTATGGCTACACCTTC. As protein: CASRAMGQGYGYTF.

V usage is TRBV6-2 or TRBV6-3 and J usage is TRBJ2-7; 12 bases are a match to TRBD2. With V trimmed by 7 bases and J by 5 bases, 6 bases remained unmatched. Germline values: CDR1 MNHEY, CDR2 SVGEGT. This CDR3 comprises 14 residues. The CDR3 loop reads CASKILAGGHEQYF. The CDR3 DNA sequence: TGTGCCAGCAAGATACTAGCGGGAGGCCACGAGCAGTACTTC.

The chain is built from TRBV28 and TRBJ1-4, with D possibly TRBD1 on 5 matching bases. This CDR3 is 16 amino acids long. The ends were cut back, 6 bases at V and 4 bases at J, with 18 bases in the middle. The germline V gene has CDR1 MDHEN and CDR2 SYDVKM. Written as DNA, the CDR3 is TGTGCCAGCAGCCCGCATCTCGGGGCCGATAATGAAAAACTGTTTTTT. Translated: CASSPHLGADNEKLFF.